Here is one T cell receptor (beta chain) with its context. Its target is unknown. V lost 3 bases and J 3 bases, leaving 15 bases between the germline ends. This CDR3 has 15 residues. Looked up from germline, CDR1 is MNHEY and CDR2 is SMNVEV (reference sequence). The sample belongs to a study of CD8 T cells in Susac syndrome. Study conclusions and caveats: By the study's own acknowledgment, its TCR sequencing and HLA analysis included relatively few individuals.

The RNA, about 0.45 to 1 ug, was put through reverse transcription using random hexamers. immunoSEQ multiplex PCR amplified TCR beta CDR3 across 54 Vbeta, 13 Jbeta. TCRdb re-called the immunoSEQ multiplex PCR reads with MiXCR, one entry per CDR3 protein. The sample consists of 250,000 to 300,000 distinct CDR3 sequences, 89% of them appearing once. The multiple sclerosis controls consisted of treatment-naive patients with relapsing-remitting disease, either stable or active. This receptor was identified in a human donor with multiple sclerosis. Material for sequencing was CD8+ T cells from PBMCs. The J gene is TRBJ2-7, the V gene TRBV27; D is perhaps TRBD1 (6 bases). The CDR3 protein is CASSFLPGALYEQYF. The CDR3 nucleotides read TGTGCCAGCAGTTTCCTTCCAGGGGCCCTCTACGAGCAGTACTTC.